A single sample gave rise to the 11 T cell receptor beta chains below, sequenced in a study of CD8 T cells in ankylosing spondylitis. The antigens of these receptors remain unknown. TCRdb reanalysed the 5' RACE reads using MiXCR and keeps one entry per CDR3 protein. This sample has about 450,000 distinct CDR3 sequences, with about 25% found just once. The study's findings and limits: Made up of about eight highly homologous variants, a TCR beta motif appeared characteristic of ankylosing spondylitis blood.

Sequencing was carried out using blood, either unsorted or a sorted T cell fraction (not recorded which). The receptor source for this set is a male donor with ankylosing spondylitis.

This clonotype was seen only a few times. The chain joins TRBV5-1 to TRBJ2-4; 11 bases line up with TRBD1. Trimming cost V 6 bases and J 8 bases; bases outside gene matches: 4. This CDR3 contains 13 residues. Germline assignment: CDR1 SGHRS and CDR2 YFSETQ. The CDR3 nucleotides are TGCGCCAGCAAACCGGGACAGGGGGACATTCAGTACTTC. As protein: CASKPGQGDIQYF.

The rearrangement links TRBV24-1 to TRBJ2-1, with no clear D. The CDR3 loop spans 14 amino acids. The germline CDR1 and CDR2 sequences are KGHDR and SFDVKD. Trimming left V 0 bases short and J 5 bases short, with 7 bases between. CDR3 coding DNA: TGTGCCACCAGTGATTTGCGTCGGAACAATGAGCAGTTCTTC. Translation gives CATSDLRRNNEQFF.

This clonotype was recorded at least ten times. V usage is TRBV5-1 and J usage is TRBJ1-6, with unresolved D. V was pared by 4 bases and J by 5 bases, with 13 bases between. The CDR3 has 15 amino acids. CDR1 is SGHRS, CDR2 YFSETQ, per germline. The CDR3 DNA sequence: TGCGCCAGCAGCCACGACCCGGCTAATAATTCACCCCTCCACTTT. This gives the protein CASSHDPANNSPLHF.

The chain carries TRBV10-3 and TRBJ1-2; D might be TRBD1 (6 bases). This CDR3 has 13 residues. With 8 bases removed from V and 4 bases from J, the gap between germline ends came to 14 bases. Looked up from germline, CDR1 is ENHRY and CDR2 is SYGVKD. The CDR3 reads CAIGTPISYGYTF. The CDR3 DNA reads TGTGCCATCGGGACACCTATCTCCTATGGCTACACCTTC.

CDR3 in DNA: TGTGCCAGCAGCTTAGATATTATGGGCGGTTCCCTGACTAACTCCTACGAGCAGTACTTC. It yields the protein CASSLDIMGGSLTNSYEQYF. V is TRBV11-2 and J is TRBJ2-7, with D possibly being TRBD2 (5 bases). The V gene lost 0 bases and the J gene lost 0 bases, with 24 bases spanning the gap. Germline V gene lookup returns CDR1 SGHAT and CDR2 FQNNGV. The CDR3 runs 20 residues.

The V call is TRBV5-1, the J call TRBJ1-4, with D tentatively TRBD1 (6 bases). Germline CDR1 and CDR2: SGHRS and YFSETQ. This CDR3 comprises 16 residues. V dropped 3 bases and J dropped 4 bases, with 16 bases sitting between them. Here the CDR3 reads CASSWNGQRYNEKLFF. The CDR3 DNA reads TGCGCCAGCAGCTGGAATGGACAGCGATATAATGAAAAACTGTTTTTT.

The CDR3 is CASSEMASEVADTQYF. For the CDR3, the DNA is TGTGCCAGCAGTGAAATGGCTAGCGAGGTTGCAGATACGCAGTATTTT. J is TRBJ2-3 and V is TRBV2; D might be TRBD2 (6 bases). The CDR3 runs 16 residues. Germline values: CDR1 SNHLY, CDR2 FYNNEI. V gave up 2 bases and J gave up 4 bases, with 16 bases separating them.

This clonotype was seen more than once but under ten times. The chain is built from TRBV12-3 or TRBV12-4 and TRBJ1-5, with D uncertain. There are 13 residues in the CDR3. Between the trimmed V and J ends, which lost 2 bases and 7 bases, there was a span of 9 bases. The CDR3 DNA is TGTGCCAGCAGTTTAAGCCCCTCACAGCCCCAGCATTTT. This codes for CASSLSPSQPQHF.

This chain uses TRBV6-1 with TRBJ1-1, with D possibly being TRBD1 (5 bases). Trimming took off 6 bases at V and 1 base at J, with 15 bases between the two ends. Per the germline V gene, CDR1 is MNHNS and CDR2 is SASEGT. This CDR3 region has 15 residues. In DNA, the CDR3 is TGTGCCAGCAGACACGGACGGGGGAGGAACACTGAAGCTTTCTTT. Protein sequence: CASRHGRGRNTEAFF.

The chain recombines TRBV6-5 with TRBJ2-7; 7 positions match TRBD1. V lost 4 bases to trimming and J lost 5 bases; unmatched junction nucleotides: 5. The CDR3 covers 13 residues. CDR1 and CDR2 from the germline V gene are MNHEY and SVGAGI. CDR3 in amino acids: CASSLRDRDEQYV. CDR3 nucleotides: TGTGCCAGCAGTTTAAGAGACAGGGACGAGCAGTACGTC.

The sample holds many counts of this clonotype. The J gene is TRBJ2-1, the V gene TRBV3-1, with unresolved D. This CDR3 has 14 residues. Trimming took off 4 bases at V and 1 base at J, with 8 bases between the two ends. Per germline, CDR1 LGHDT and CDR2 YNNKEL (reference sequence). In nucleotides, the CDR3 is TGTGCCAGCAGCCCCTCGGTTTCCTACAATGAGCAGTTCTTC. Translating it yields CASSPSVSYNEQFF.